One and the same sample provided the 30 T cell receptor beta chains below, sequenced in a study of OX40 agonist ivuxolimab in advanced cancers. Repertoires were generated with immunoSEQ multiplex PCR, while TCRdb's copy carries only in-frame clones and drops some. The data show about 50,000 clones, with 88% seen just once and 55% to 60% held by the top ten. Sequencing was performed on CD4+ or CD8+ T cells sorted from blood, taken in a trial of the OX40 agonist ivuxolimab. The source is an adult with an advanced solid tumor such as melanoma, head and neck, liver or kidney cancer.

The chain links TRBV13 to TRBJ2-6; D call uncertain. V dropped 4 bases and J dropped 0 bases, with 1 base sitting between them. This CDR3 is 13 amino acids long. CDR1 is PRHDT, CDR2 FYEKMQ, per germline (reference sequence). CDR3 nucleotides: TGTGCCAGCAGCTCCTCTGGGGCCAACGTCCTGACTTTC. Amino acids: CASSSSGANVLTF.

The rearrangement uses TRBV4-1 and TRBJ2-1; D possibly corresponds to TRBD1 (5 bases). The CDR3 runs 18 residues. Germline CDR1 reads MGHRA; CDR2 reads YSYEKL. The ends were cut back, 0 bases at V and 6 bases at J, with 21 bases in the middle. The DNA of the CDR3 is TGCGCCAGCAGCCAAGATGGGGCAGGCTGGGGTTTTAGCAATGAGCAGTTCTTC. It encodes CASSQDGAGWGFSNEQFF.

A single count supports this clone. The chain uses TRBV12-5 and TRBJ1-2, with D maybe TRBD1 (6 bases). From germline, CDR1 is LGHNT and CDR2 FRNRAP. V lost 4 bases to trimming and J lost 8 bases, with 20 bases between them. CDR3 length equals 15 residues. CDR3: CASGYALGAGEGYTF. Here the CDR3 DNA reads TGTGCTAGTGGTTACGCTCTAGGGGCAGGGGAAGGCTACACCTTC.

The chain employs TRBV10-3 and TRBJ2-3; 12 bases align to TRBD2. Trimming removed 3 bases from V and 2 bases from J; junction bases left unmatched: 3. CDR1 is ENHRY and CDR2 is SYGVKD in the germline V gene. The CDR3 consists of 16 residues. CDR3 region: CAISDGLAGNTDTQYF. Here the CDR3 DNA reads TGTGCCATCAGTGACGGACTAGCGGGAAACACAGATACGCAGTATTTT.

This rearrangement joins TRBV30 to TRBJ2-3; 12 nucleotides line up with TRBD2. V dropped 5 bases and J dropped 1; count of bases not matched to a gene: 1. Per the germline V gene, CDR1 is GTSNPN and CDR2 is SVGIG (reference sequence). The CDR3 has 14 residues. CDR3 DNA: TGTGCCTGGGCTAGCGGGAGGGGCACAGATACGCAGTATTTT. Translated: CAWASGRGTDTQYF. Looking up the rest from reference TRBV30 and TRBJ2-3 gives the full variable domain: SQTIHQWPATLVQPVGSPLSLECTVEGTSNPNLYWYRQAAGRGLQLLFYSVGIGQISSEVPQNLSASRPQDRQFILSSKKLLLSDSGFYLCAWASGRGTDTQYFGPGTRLTVL.

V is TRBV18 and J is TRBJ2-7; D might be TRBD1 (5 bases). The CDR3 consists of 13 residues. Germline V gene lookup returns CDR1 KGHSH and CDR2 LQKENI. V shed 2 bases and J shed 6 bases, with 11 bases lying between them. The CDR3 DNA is TGTGCCAGCTCACCAGATTTCCAGGGCGAGCAGTACTTC. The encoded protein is CASSPDFQGEQYF. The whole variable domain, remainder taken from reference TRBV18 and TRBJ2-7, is NAGVMQNPRHLVRRRGQEARLRCSPMKGHSHVYWYRQLPEEGLKFMVYLQKENIIDESGMPKERFSAEFPKEGPSILRIQQVVRGDSAAYFCASSPDFQGEQYFGPGTRLTVT.

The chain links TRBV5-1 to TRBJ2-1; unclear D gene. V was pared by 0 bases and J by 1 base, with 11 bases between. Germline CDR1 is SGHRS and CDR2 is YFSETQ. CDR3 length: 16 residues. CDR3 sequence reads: CASSLVRPASYNEQFF. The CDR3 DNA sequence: TGCGCCAGCAGCTTGGTTCGCCCCGCGTCCTACAATGAGCAGTTCTTC.

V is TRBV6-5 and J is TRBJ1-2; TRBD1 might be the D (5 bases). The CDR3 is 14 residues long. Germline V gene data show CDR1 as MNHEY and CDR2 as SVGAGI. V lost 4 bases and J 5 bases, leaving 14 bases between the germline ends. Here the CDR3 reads CASSFWQGKYGYTF. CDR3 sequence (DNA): TGTGCCAGCAGTTTCTGGCAGGGAAAGTATGGCTACACCTTC.

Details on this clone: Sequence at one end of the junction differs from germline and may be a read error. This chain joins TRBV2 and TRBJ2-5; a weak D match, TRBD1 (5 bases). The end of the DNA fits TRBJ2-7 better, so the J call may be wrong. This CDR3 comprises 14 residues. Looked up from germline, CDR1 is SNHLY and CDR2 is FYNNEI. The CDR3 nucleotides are TGTGCCAGCAGGGAAGACAGCCCCTCCTACGAGCAGTACTTC. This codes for CASREDSPSYEQYF.

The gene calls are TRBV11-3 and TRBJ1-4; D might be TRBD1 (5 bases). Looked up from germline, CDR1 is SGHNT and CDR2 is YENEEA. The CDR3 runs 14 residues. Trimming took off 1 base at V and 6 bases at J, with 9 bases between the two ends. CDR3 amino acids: CASSLGGSDEKLFF. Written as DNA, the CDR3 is TGTGCCAGCAGCTTAGGGGGCTCGGATGAAAAACTGTTTTTT. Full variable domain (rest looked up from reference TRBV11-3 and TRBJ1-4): EAGVVQSPRYKIIEKKQPVAFWCNPISGHNTLYWYLQNLGQGPELLIRYENEEAVDDSQLPKDRFSAERLKGVDSTLKIQPAELGDSAVYLCASSLGGSDEKLFFGSGTQLSVL.

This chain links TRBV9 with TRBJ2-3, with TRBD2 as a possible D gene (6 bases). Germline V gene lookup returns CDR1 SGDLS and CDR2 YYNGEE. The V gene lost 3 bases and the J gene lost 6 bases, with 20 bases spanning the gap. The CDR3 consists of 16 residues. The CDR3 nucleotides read TGTGCCAGCAGCGCGCGGAGGGACCTCCGGCAGGATACGCAGTATTTT. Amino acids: CASSARRDLRQDTQYF. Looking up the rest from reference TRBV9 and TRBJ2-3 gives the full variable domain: DSGVTQTPKHLITATGQRVTLRCSPRSGDLSVYWYQQSLDQGLQFLIQYYNGEERAKGNILERFSAQQFPDLHSELNLSSLELGDSALYFCASSARRDLRQDTQYFGPGTRLTVL.

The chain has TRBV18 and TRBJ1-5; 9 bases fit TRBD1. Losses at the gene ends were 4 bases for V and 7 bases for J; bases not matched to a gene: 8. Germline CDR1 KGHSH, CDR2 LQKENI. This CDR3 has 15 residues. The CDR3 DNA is TGTGCCAGCTCACAGGCTACAGGGGGCGTGCAGCCCCAGCATTTT. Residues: CASSQATGGVQPQHF.

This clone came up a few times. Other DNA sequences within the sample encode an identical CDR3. This CDR3 reads CASSLGQGYRTEAFF. The CDR3 bases are TGTGCCAGCAGTTTAGGACAGGGGTATAGGACTGAAGCTTTCTTT. The V and J genes are TRBV28 and TRBJ1-1; 9 positions agree with TRBD1. Germline values: CDR1 MDHEN, CDR2 SYDVKM. This CDR3 comprises 15 residues. Trimming took 2 bases from V and 5 from J; bases not matched to a gene: 6.

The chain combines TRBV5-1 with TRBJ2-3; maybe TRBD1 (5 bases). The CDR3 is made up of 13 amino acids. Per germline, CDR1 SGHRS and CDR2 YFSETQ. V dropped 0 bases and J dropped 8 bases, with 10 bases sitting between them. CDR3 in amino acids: CASSLGYQGTQYF. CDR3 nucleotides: TGCGCCAGCAGCTTGGGATATCAGGGTACGCAGTATTTT.

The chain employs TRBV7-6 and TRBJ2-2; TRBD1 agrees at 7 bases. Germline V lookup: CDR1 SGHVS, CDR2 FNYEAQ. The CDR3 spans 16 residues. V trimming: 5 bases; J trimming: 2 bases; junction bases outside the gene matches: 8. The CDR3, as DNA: TGTGCCAGCAGCCCTACCGGGACAGAAAACACCGGGGAGCTGTTTTTT. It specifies CASSPTGTENTGELFF.

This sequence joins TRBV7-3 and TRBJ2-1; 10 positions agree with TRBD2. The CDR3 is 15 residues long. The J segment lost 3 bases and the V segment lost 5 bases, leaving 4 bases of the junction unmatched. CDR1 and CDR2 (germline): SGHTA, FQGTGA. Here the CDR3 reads CASSQWTSGYNEQFF. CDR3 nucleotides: TGTGCCAGCAGCCAATGGACTAGCGGCTACAATGAGCAGTTCTTC. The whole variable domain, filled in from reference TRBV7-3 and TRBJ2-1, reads GAGVSQTPSNKVTEKGKYVELRCDPISGHTALYWYRQSLGQGPEFLIYFQGTGAADDSGLPNDRFFAVRPEGSVSTLKIQRTERGDSAVYLCASSQWTSGYNEQFFGPGTRLTVL.

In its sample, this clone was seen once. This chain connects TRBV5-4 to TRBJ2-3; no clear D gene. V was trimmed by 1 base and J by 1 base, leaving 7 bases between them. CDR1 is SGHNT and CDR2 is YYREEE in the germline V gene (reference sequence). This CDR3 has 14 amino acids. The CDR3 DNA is TGTGCCAGCAGCTTGAACCAGGGCACAGATACGCAGTATTTT. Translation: CASSLNQGTDTQYF.

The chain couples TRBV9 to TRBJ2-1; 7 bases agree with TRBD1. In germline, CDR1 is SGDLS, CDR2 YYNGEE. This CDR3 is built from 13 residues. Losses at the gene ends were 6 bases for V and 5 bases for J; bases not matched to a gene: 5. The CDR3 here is CASNLQGNNEQFF. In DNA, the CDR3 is TGTGCCAGCAACCTACAGGGGAACAATGAGCAGTTCTTC.

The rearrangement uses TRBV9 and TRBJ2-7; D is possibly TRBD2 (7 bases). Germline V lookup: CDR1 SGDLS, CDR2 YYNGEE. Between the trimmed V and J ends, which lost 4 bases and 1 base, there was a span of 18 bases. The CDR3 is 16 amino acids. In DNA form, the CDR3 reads TGTGCCAGCAGCCCTACGGGGGGCCCCCGTTCCTACGAGCAGTACTTC. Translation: CASSPTGGPRSYEQYF.

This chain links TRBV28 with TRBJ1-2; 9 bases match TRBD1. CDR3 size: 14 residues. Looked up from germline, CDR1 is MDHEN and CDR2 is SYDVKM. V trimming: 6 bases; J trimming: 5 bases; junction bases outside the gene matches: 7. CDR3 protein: CASRETGGAYGYTF. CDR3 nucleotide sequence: TGTGCCAGCAGGGAAACAGGGGGCGCGTATGGCTACACCTTC.

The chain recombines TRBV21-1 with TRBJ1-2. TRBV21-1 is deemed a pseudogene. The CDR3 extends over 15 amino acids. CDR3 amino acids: CASSKDTATSCGYTF. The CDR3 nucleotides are TGTGCCAGCAGCAAAGATACGGCCACCTCCTGTGGCTACACCTTC.

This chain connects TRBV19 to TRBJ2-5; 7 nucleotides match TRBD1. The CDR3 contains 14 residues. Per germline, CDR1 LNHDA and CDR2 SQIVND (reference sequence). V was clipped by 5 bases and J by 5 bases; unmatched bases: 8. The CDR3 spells CASSHNRGPETQYF. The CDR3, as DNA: TGTGCCAGTAGTCACAACAGGGGCCCGGAGACCCAGTACTTC.

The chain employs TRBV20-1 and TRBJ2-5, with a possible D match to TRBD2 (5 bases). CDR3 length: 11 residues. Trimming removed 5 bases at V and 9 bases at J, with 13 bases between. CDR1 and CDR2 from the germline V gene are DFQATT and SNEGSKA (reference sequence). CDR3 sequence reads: CSAPDMEAQYF. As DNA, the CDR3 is TGCAGTGCTCCGGATATGGAGGCCCAGTACTTC.

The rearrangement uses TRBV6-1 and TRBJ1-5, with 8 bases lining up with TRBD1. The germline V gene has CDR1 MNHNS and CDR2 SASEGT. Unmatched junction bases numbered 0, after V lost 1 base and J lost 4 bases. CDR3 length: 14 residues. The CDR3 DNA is TGTGCCAGCAGTGAAGGACAGGGGAATCAGCCCCAGCATTTT. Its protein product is CASSEGQGNQPQHF.

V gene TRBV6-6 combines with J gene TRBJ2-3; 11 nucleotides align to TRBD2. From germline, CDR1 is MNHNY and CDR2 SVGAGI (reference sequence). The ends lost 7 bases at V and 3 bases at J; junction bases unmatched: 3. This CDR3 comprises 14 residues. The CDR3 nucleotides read TGTGCCAGCATGCTAGCGGGGGGAACAGATACGCAGTATTTT. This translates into CASMLAGGTDTQYF.

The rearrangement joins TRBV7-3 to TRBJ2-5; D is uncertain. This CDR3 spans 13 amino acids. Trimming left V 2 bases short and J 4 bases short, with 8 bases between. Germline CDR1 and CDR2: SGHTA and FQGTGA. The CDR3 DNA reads TGTGCCAGCAGCTTAGGGCCGGGAGAGACCCAGTACTTC. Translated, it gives CASSLGPGETQYF.

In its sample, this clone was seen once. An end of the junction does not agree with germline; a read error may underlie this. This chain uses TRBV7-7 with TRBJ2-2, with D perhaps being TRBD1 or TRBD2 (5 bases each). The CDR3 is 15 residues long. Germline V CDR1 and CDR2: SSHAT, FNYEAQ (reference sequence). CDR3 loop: CASSSGPRNTGELFF. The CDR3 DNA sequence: TGTGCTAGCAGCTCGGGACCCAGGAACACCGGGGAGCTGTTTTTT. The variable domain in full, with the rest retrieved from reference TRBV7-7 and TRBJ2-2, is GAGVSQSPRYKVTKRGQDVTLRCDPISSHATLYWYQQALGQGPEFLTYFNYEAQPDKSGLPSDRFSAERPEGSISTLTIQRTEQRDSAMYRCASSSGPRNTGELFFGEGSRLTVL.

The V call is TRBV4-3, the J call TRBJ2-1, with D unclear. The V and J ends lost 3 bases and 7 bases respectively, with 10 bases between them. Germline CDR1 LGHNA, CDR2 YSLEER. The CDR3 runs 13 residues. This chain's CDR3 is CASSHSPGNEQFF. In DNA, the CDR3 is TGCGCCAGCAGCCACTCTCCCGGGAATGAGCAGTTCTTC.

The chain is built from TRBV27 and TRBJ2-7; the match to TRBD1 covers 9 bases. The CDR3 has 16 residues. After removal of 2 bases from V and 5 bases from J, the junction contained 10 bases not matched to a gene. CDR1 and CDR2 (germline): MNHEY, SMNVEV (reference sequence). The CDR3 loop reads CASSLSGEDRGHEQYF. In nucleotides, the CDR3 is TGTGCCAGCAGTTTAAGCGGGGAGGACAGGGGCCACGAGCAGTACTTC.

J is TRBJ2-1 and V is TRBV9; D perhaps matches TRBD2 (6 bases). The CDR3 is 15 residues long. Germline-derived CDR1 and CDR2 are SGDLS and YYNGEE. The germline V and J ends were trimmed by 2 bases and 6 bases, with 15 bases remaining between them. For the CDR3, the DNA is TGTGCCAGCAGCGTTAGTGGAGGGCCCCTCAATGAGCAGTTCTTC. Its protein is CASSVSGGPLNEQFF.